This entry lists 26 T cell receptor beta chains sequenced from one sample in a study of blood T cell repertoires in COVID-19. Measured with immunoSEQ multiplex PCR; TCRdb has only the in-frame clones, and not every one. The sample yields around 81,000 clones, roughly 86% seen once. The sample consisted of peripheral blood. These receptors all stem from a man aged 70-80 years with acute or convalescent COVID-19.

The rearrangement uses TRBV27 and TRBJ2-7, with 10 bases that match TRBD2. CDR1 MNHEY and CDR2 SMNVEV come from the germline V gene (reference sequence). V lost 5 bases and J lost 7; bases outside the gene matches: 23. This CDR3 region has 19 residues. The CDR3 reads CASSPGARQRQGSGGEQYF. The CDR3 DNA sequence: TGTGCCAGCAGTCCCGGGGCCCGGCAGAGACAGGGTAGCGGGGGGGAGCAGTACTTC.

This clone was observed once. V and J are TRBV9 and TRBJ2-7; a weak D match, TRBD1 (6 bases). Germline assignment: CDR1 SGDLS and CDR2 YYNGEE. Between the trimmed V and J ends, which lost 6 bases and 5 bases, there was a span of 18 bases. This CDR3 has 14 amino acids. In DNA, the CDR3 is TGTGCCAGCAACCCCCAGGGGCTCGGGAACGAGCAGTACTTC. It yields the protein CASNPQGLGNEQYF.

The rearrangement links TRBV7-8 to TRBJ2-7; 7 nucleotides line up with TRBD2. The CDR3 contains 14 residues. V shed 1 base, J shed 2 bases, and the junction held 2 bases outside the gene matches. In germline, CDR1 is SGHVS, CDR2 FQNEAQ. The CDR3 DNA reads TGTGCCAGCAGCTTAGTTGCGGGGGCCTACGAGCAGTACTTC. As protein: CASSLVAGAYEQYF.

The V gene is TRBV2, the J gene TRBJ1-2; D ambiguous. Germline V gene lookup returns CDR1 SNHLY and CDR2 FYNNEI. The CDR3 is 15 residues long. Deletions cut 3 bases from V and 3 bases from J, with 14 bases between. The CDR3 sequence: CASSEERTRHYGYTF. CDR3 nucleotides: TGTGCCAGCAGTGAGGAGAGGACTAGACACTATGGCTACACCTTC.

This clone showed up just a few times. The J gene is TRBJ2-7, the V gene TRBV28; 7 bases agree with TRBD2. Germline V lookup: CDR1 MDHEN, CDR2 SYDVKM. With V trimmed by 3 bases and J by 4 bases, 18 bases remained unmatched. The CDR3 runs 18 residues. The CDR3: CASSFRTLVERDGYEQYF. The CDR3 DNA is TGTGCCAGCAGTTTCAGGACCCTAGTCGAGCGGGACGGGTACGAGCAGTACTTC.

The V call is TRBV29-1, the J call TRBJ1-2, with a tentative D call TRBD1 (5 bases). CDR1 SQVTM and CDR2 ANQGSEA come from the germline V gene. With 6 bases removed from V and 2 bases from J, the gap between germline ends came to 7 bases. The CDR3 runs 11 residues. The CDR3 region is CSVTVNYGYTF. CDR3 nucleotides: TGCAGCGTGACAGTCAACTATGGCTACACCTTC.

The CDR3 nucleotides are TGTGCCACGACTGGCGGGAGAAGAGACGAGCAGTACTTC. Protein sequence: CATTGGRRDEQYF. This chain joins TRBV3-1 (or the pseudogene TRBV3-2) and TRBJ2-7; 7 nucleotides match TRBD2. CDR3 size: 13 residues. CDR1 and CDR2 from the germline V gene are LGHDT and YNNKEL (reference sequence). J was trimmed by 5 bases and V by 10 bases; bases with no gene match: 11.

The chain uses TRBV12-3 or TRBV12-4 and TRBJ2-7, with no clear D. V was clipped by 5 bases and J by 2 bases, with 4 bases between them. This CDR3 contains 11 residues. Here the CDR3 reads CASSTTYEQYF. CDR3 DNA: TGTGCCAGCAGTACTACCTACGAGCAGTACTTC.

In DNA form, the CDR3 reads TGTGCCAGAAGCTTGCCCCGGACTACCGCGCCCGGGGAGCTGTTTTTT. It codes for CARSLPRTTAPGELFF. The J gene is TRBJ2-2, the V gene TRBV5-3; TRBD2 is a possible D gene (6 bases). Being an ORF, TRBV5-3 has a function that is uncertain. V gave up 1 base and J gave up 6 bases, with 16 bases separating them. The length of the CDR3 is 16 residues.

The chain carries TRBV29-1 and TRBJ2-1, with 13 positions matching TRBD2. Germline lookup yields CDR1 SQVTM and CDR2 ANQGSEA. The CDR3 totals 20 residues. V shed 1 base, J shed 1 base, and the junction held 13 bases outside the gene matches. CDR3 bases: TGCAGCGTTGAAGGGGGGCAACTAGCGGGAGGGCCCCGATCCTACAATGAGCAGTTCTTC. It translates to CSVEGGQLAGGPRSYNEQFF.

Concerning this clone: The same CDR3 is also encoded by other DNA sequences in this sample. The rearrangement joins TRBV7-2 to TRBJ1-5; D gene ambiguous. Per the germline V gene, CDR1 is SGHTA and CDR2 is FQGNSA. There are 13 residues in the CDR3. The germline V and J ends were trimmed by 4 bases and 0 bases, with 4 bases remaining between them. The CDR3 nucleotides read TGTGCCAGCAGCTCAAATAGCAATCAGCCCCAGCATTTT. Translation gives CASSSNSNQPQHF.

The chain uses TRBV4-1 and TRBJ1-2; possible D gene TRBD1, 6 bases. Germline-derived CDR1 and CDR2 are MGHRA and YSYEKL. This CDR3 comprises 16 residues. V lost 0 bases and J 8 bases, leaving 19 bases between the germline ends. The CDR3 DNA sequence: TGCGCCAGCAGCCAAGATCCCCGGGCCAGGGGCCGCGGCTACACCTTC. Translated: CASSQDPRARGRGYTF.

CDR3 protein: CSVEAWVASGDYNEQFF. CDR3 bases: TGCAGCGTTGAAGCTTGGGTGGCTAGCGGGGATTACAATGAGCAGTTCTTC. The rearrangement uses TRBV29-1 and TRBJ2-1; 9 bases are a match to TRBD2. After removal of 1 base from V and 4 bases from J, the junction contained 11 bases not matched to a gene. CDR1 is SQVTM, CDR2 ANQGSEA, per germline. This CDR3 has 17 residues.

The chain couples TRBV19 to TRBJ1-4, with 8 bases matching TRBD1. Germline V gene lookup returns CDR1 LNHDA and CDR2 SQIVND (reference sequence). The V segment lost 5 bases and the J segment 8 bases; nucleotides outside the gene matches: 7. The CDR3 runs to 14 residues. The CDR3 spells CASSVARTGEKLFF. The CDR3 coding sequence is TGTGCCAGTAGTGTCGCCAGGACAGGGGAAAAACTGTTTTTT.

For the CDR3, the DNA is TGTGCCAGTCACCCTCAGGCAGCACCCAATCAGCCCCAGCATTTT. It translates to CASHPQAAPNQPQHF. The chain couples TRBV19 to TRBJ1-5, with D unclear. The germline V and J ends were trimmed by 8 bases and 3 bases, with 17 bases remaining between them. The germline CDR1 and CDR2 sequences are LNHDA and SQIVND (reference sequence). The CDR3 has 15 amino acids. Drawing the rest from reference TRBV19 and TRBJ1-5, the complete variable domain is DGGITQSPKYLFRKEGQNVTLSCEQNLNHDAMYWYRQDPGQGLRLIYYSQIVNDFQKGDIAEGYSVSREKKESFPLTVTSAQKNPTAFYLCASHPQAAPNQPQHFGDGTRLSIL.

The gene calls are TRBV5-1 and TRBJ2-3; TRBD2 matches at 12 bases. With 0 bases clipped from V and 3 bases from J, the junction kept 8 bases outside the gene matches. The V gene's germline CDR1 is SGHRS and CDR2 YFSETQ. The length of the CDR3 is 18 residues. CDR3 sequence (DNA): TGCGCCAGCAGCTTGGAAGCTAGCGGGAGGGCTGTGACAGATACGCAGTATTTT. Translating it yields CASSLEASGRAVTDTQYF.

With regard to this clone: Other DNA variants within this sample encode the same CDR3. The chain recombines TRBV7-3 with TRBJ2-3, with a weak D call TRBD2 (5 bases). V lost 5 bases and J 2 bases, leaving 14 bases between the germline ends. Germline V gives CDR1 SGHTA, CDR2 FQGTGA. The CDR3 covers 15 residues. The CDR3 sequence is CASSPGGGPTDTQYF. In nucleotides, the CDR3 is TGTGCCAGCAGCCCCGGCGGAGGCCCCACAGATACGCAGTATTTT.

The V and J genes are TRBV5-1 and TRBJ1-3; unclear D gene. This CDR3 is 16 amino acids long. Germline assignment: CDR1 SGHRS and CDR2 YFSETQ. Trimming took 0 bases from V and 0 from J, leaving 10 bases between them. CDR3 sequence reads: CASSLGGVVSGNTIYF. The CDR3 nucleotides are TGCGCCAGCAGCTTGGGGGGAGTAGTCTCTGGAAACACCATATATTTT.

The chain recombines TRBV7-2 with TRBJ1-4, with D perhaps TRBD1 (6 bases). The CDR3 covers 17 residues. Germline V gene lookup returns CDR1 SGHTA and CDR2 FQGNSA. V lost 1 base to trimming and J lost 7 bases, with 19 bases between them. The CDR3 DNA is TGTGCCAGCAGCTTAGGAAGGGGGGGGCCCCGGGGTGAAAAACTGTTTTTT. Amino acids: CASSLGRGGPRGEKLFF.

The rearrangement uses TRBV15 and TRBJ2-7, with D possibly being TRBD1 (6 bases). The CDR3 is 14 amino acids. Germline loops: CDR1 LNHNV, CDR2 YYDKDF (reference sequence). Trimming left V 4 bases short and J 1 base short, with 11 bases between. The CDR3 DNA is TGTGCCACCAGCATAAGACAGGAGTCCTACGAGCAGTACTTC. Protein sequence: CATSIRQESYEQYF.

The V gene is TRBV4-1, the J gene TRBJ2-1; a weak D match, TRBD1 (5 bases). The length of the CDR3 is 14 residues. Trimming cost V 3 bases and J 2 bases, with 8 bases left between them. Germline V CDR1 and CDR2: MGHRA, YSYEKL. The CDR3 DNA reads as TGCGCCAGCAGCCAGGGGCCCGCCTACAATGAGCAGTTCTTC. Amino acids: CASSQGPAYNEQFF.

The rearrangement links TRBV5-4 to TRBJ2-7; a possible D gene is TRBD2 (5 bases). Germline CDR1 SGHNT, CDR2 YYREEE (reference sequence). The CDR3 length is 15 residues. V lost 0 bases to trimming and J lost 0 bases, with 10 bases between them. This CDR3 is CASSLGAETSYEQYF. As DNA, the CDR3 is TGTGCCAGCAGCTTGGGAGCGGAAACCTCCTACGAGCAGTACTTC.

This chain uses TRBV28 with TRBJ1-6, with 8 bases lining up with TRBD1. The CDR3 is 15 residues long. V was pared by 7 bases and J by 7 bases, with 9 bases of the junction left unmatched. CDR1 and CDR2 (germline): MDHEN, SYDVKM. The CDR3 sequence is CASKGQDRSNSPLHF. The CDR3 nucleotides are TGTGCCAGCAAGGGACAGGACAGATCAAATTCACCCCTCCACTTT. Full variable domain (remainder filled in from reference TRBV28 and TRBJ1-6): DVKVTQSSRYLVKRTGEKVFLECVQDMDHENMFWYRQDPGLGLRLIYFSYDVKMKEKGDIPEGYSVSREKKERFSLILESASTNQTSMYLCASKGQDRSNSPLHFGNGTRLTVT.

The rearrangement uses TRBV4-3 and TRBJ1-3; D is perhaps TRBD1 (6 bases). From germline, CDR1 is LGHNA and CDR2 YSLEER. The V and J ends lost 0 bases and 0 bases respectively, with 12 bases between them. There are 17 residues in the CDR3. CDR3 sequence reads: CASSQEQGTRSGNTIYF. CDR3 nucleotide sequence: TGCGCCAGCAGCCAAGAGCAGGGGACACGCTCTGGAAACACCATATATTTT.

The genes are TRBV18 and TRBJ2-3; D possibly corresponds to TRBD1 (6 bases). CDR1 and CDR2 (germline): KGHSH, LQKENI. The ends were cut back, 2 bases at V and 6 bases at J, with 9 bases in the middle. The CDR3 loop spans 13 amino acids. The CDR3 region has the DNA TGTGCCAGCTCACCAAATCAGGGGGATACGCAGTATTTT. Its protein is CASSPNQGDTQYF.

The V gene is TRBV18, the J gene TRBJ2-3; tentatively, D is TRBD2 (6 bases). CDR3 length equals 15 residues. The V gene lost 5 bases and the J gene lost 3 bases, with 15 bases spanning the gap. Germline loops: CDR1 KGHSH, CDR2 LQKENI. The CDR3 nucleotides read TGTGCCAGCTCAGAAGGGAGCGGGTCTACAGATACGCAGTATTTT. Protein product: CASSEGSGSTDTQYF.